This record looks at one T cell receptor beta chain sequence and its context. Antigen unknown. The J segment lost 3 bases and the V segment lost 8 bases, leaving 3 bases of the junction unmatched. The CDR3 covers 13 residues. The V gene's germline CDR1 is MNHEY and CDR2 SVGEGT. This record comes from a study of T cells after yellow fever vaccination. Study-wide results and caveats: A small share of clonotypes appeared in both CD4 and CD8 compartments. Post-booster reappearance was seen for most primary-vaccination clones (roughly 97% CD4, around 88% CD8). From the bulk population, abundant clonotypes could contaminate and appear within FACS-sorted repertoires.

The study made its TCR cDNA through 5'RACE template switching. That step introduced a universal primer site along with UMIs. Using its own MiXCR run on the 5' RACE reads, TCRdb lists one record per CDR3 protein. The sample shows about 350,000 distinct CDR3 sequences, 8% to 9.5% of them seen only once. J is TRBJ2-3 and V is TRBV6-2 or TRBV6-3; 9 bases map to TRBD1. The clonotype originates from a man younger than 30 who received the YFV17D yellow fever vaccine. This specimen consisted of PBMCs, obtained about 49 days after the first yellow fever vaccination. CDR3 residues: CASLGTGTDTQYF. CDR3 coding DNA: TGTGCCAGCCTTGGGACAGGGACAGATACGCAGTATTTT.